This T cell receptor (beta chain) was sequenced during a study of response to subunit inactivated influenza vaccine. Via MiXCR, TCRdb re-called the RT-PCR reads, giving one row per CDR3 protein. Here the sample spans about 540,000 distinct CDR3 sequences, roughly 15% being singletons. Germline V gene lookup returns CDR1 ENHRY and CDR2 SYGVKD. The CDR3 extends over 15 amino acids. Trimming removed 10 bases from V and 0 bases from J, with 15 bases in between. The V call is TRBV10-3, the J call TRBJ2-2; D might be TRBD1 (5 bases). The TCR originated in a man over 45 who received an inactivated influenza vaccine. The source material was PBMCs from blood, sampled less than 13 days after vaccination. DNA for the CDR3: TGTGCCACAGGCATGCAGGGAACGAACACCGGGGAGCTGTTTTTT. Amino acids: CATGMQGTNTGELFF.